This TCR beta chain came from a study of cytomegalovirus exposure and HLA in healthy donors. Across the whole study: Prior work identified around 110 million unique TCR beta sequences in some 200 million T cells. Tens of millions of unique TCRs from HLA-typed donors were held in an early data release.

Worth noting for this clone: Its antigen is not identified.

Study-level points and caveats: Testing in vitro showed a few CMV-associated chains specific for CMV antigens. The classifier, whose performance was assessed in both the original and validation cohorts, reportedly diagnosed cytomegalovirus status with high specificity and sensitivity.

The PCR ran on 60 Vbeta and 13 Jbeta primers. Some clones are missing from TCRdb's copy, which holds only in-frame ones; the method was immunoSEQ multiplex PCR. The data hold over 200,000 clones, with 82% observed a single time. CDR1 is SGHRS, CDR2 YFSETQ, per germline. The CDR3 is made up of 15 amino acids. V was trimmed by 2 bases and J by 2 bases, leaving 11 bases between them. The chain carries TRBV5-1 and TRBJ2-1; perhaps TRBD1 as D (5 bases). Sequencing input: PBMCs. The origin of this receptor is a woman in her thirties or forties in good health and CMV-seropositive. In nucleotides, the CDR3 is TGCGCCAGCAGCTTAGGGCAGGGTACCTACAATGAGCAGTTCTTC. It yields the protein CASSLGQGTYNEQFF.